This paragraph covers one T cell receptor (beta chain) sequence. PCR amplification relied on 60 Vbeta primers (plus 13 Jbeta primers). The repertoire was sequenced with immunoSEQ multiplex PCR; TCRdb's copy has only in-frame clones and lacks some. The sample has 130,000 to 150,000 clones; roughly 80% are singletons. This sample stems from a study of cytomegalovirus exposure and HLA in healthy donors. This receptor was identified in a man aged 18-30 years in good health and CMV-seronegative. The source material was PBMCs.

In nucleotides, the CDR3 is TGTGCCAGCAGCGTAAGGGGAGAGACCCAGTACTTC. Amino acids: CASSVRGETQYF. V gene TRBV9 combines with J gene TRBJ2-5; perhaps TRBD1 as D (5 bases). The CDR3 totals 12 residues. V lost 1 base and J lost 4, with 5 bases in between. The germline gives CDR1 SGDLS, CDR2 YYNGEE.